These 19 T cell receptor beta chains originate from one sample sequenced in a study of T cell repertoires in cytomegalovirus infection. TCRdb independently ran MiXCR on the reads; one entry per CDR3 protein. The sample lists around 530,000 distinct CDR3 sequences; approximately 25% were seen once. The specimen was PBMCs. Receptors originate from a human donor in good health (CMV status not recorded). Some clones in this sample may be carry-over from other donors' samples.

J is TRBJ1-2 and V is TRBV7-4, with 8 positions matching TRBD1. The germline CDR1 and CDR2 sequences are SGHVT and SQSDAQ. V gave up 2 bases and J gave up 7 bases; unmatched junction bases: 0. The CDR3 is 12 amino acids. The CDR3 nucleotides are TGTGCCAGCAGCTTACAGGGGGCTGGCTACACCTTC. Encoded protein: CASSLQGAGYTF.

This clonotype has a handful of counts. This chain joins TRBV11-2 and TRBJ2-7, with TRBD2 matching 10 bases. After removal of 5 bases from V and 4 bases from J, the junction contained 8 bases not matched to a gene. The CDR3 consists of 15 residues. Germline V gene lookup returns CDR1 SGHAT and CDR2 FQNNGV. The CDR3 loop is CASSSGSGRLYEQYF. The CDR3 DNA is TGTGCCAGCAGCAGCGGTAGCGGGAGGCTGTACGAGCAGTACTTC.

In its sample, this clonotype was seen a few times. The chain is built from TRBV11-2 and TRBJ1-2; 7 bases line up with TRBD1. CDR3 size: 14 residues. Trimming at V came to 4 bases and at J to 8 bases, leaving 10 bases not matched to a gene. The germline V gene encodes CDR1 SGHAT and CDR2 FQNNGV. The CDR3 is CASSYDDRVNGYTF. The CDR3 DNA sequence: TGTGCCAGCAGCTACGACGACAGGGTTAACGGCTACACCTTC.

This clonotype showed up many times. At one end, the junction sequence differs from germline, possibly due to a read error. The chain has TRBV7-2 and TRBJ2-5; D not certain. Germline V gene data show CDR1 as SGHTA and CDR2 as FQGNSA. The length of the CDR3 is 13 residues. This CDR3 reads CASRLGAQETQYF. CDR3 sequence (DNA): TGTGCCAGCAGGTTAGGTGCACAAGAGACCCAGTACTTC.

As regards this clonotype: Being one base from a much bigger clone, this may be a read error. The chain couples TRBV7-2 to TRBJ2-7; tentatively, D is TRBD2 (6 bases). Trimming left V 1 base short and J 3 bases short, with 10 bases between. The length of the CDR3 is 14 residues. Germline lookup yields CDR1 SGHTA and CDR2 FQGNSA. CDR3 sequence (DNA): TGTGCCAGCAGCTTAGAGGGACTGGGCTACGAGCAGTACTTC. Translating it yields CASSLEGLGYEQYF.

The rearrangement uses TRBV5-6 and TRBJ1-4; a weak D match, TRBD1 (6 bases). The germline V and J ends were trimmed by 2 bases and 7 bases, with 15 bases remaining between them. Germline CDR1 reads SGHDT; CDR2 reads YYEEEE. The CDR3 loop spans 15 amino acids. CDR3 sequence reads: CASSFGTTPAEKLFF. DNA for the CDR3: TGTGCCAGCAGCTTCGGGACAACACCGGCTGAAAAACTGTTTTTT.

This clonotype was found many times. The V and J genes are TRBV7-8 and TRBJ2-1, with TRBD1 as a possible D gene (6 bases). V lost 5 bases and J 4 bases, leaving 18 bases between the germline ends. The CDR3 runs to 16 residues. CDR1 SGHVS and CDR2 FQNEAQ come from the germline V gene. For the CDR3, the DNA is TGTGCCAGCAGCCGGAACAGGGTTGGAGGTTACAATGAGCAGTTCTTC. Translating gives CASSRNRVGGYNEQFF.

This clonotype was observed a few times. The CDR3 coding sequence is TGTGCCAGCATCCACAGGGCCTACACTGAAGCTTTCTTT. Encoded protein: CASIHRAYTEAFF. This rearrangement joins TRBV7-2 to TRBJ1-1; TRBD1 might be the D (6 bases). Per the germline V gene, CDR1 is SGHTA and CDR2 is FQGNSA. CDR3 length: 13 amino acids. Trimming removed 7 bases at V and 3 bases at J, with 12 bases between.

This clonotype was detected only a few times. The chain is built from TRBV23-1 and TRBJ2-1, with 11 bases matching TRBD2. TRBV23-1 is reported as an ORF; its role is uncertain. Losses at the gene ends were 2 bases for V and 4 bases for J; bases not matched to a gene: 7. The CDR3 runs to 17 residues. CDR3 sequence reads: CASSQRPGTSGYNEQFF. The CDR3 DNA sequence: TGCGCCAGCAGTCAACGTCCCGGGACTAGCGGTTACAATGAGCAGTTCTTC.

The chain links TRBV5-1 to TRBJ2-1; TRBD2 aligns across 9 bases. Germline V gene lookup returns CDR1 SGHRS and CDR2 YFSETQ. The J segment lost 8 bases and the V segment lost 0 bases, leaving 9 bases of the junction unmatched. This CDR3 is 16 amino acids long. CDR3 bases: TGCGCCAGCAGCTTGGGGGCGGGAGGGCCCTCGGATGAGCAGTTCTTC. Translation gives CASSLGAGGPSDEQFF.

This clonotype was recorded only once. This chain uses TRBV27 with TRBJ2-3; maybe TRBD2 (5 bases). The CDR3 is 15 amino acids. Germline CDR1 and CDR2: MNHEY and SMNVEV (reference sequence). Deletions cut 6 bases from V and 1 base from J, with 14 bases between. In DNA, the CDR3 is TGTGCCAGCAGCTCGACACCGAGGGGCACAGATACGCAGTATTTT. Its protein product is CASSSTPRGTDTQYF.

This chain uses TRBV7-2 with TRBJ2-3, with D possibly being TRBD1 (6 bases). The length of the CDR3 is 13 residues. In germline, CDR1 is SGHTA, CDR2 FQGNSA. Trimming removed 6 bases from V and 1 base from J, with 8 bases in between. As DNA, the CDR3 is TGTGCCAGCAGTTACAGGGGCACAGATACGCAGTATTTT. Translation gives CASSYRGTDTQYF.

Only a few counts were recorded for this clonotype. The chain joins TRBV30 to TRBJ2-1, with 11 positions matching TRBD2. In germline, CDR1 is GTSNPN, CDR2 SVGIG (reference sequence). Germline trimming cut 1 base from V and 13 bases from J; bases unmatched to any gene: 9. The CDR3 totals 14 residues. The CDR3 coding sequence is TGTGCCTGGAGTGAAGGACTAGCGGGCGCCGAACAGTTCTTC. It is translated as CAWSEGLAGAEQFF. The entire variable domain, with the rest obtained from reference TRBV30 and TRBJ2-1, is as follows: SQTIHQWPATLVQPVGSPLSLECTVEGTSNPNLYWYRQAAGRGLQLLFYSVGIGQISSEVPQNLSASRPQDRQFILSSKKLLLSDSGFYLCAWSEGLAGAEQFFGPGTRLTVL.

DNA for the CDR3: TGTGCCAGCAGCTTAGTTTCGGGAGGGCCCGATGAGCAGTTCTTC. Its protein is CASSLVSGGPDEQFF. This rearrangement joins TRBV7-9 to TRBJ2-1; TRBD2 matches at 8 bases. Trimming at V came to 1 base and at J to 8 bases, leaving 7 bases not matched to a gene. Germline CDR1 SEHNR, CDR2 FQNEAQ (reference sequence). The CDR3 totals 15 residues. Full variable domain (outside the CDR3, taken from reference TRBV7-9 and TRBJ2-1): DTGVSQNPRHKITKRGQNVTFRCDPISEHNRLYWYRQTLGQGPEFLTYFQNEAQLEKSRLLSDRFSAERPKGSFSTLEIQRTEQGDSAMYLCASSLVSGGPDEQFFGPGTRLTVL.

This clonotype was observed at least ten times. CDR3 loop: CASSFHERQGASSPLHF. The CDR3 coding sequence is TGTGCCAGCAGCTTCCATGAACGACAGGGGGCTAGTTCACCCCTCCACTTT. This chain uses TRBV7-9 with TRBJ1-6; 10 positions agree with TRBD1. The CDR3 sequence is 17 residues long. From germline, CDR1 is SEHNR and CDR2 FQNEAQ (reference sequence). Trimming removed 3 bases from V and 9 bases from J; junction bases left unmatched: 11.

Only a few counts were recorded for this clonotype. The rearrangement uses TRBV4-1 and TRBJ2-1; 8 nucleotides line up with TRBD2. Losses at the gene ends were 4 bases for V and 6 bases for J; bases not matched to a gene: 5. This CDR3 is 14 amino acids long. Germline V gives CDR1 MGHRA, CDR2 YSYEKL. The CDR3 DNA follows: TGCGCCAGCAGCCCAACGGGAGGGGCCAATGAGCAGTTCTTC. This encodes CASSPTGGANEQFF.

There are many counts of this clonotype. This sequence joins TRBV24-1 and TRBJ2-5; 7 nucleotides agree with TRBD2. This CDR3 has 16 amino acids. Germline CDR1 reads KGHDR; CDR2 reads SFDVKD. The junction had 14 bases not matched to a gene; V was cut back by 7 bases and J by 4 bases. CDR3 DNA sequence: TGTGCCACCAGCCATTCGGAGCGGAGCGGGGTAGAGACCCAGTACTTC. It yields the protein CATSHSERSGVETQYF.

The chain combines TRBV10-3 with TRBJ2-2; D is unclear. CDR1 and CDR2 from the germline V gene are ENHRY and SYGVKD. CDR3 size: 15 residues. Trimming took off 2 bases at V and 3 bases at J, with 10 bases between the two ends. The CDR3 DNA reads TGTGCCATCAGTGAGCTTGGCCCGGACACCGGGGAGCTGTTTTTT. It is translated as CAISELGPDTGELFF.

This clonotype has just a few counts. The V gene is TRBV28, the J gene TRBJ1-1, with a tentative D call TRBD1 (6 bases). The CDR3 has 14 amino acids. CDR1 and CDR2 (germline): MDHEN, SYDVKM. V was trimmed by 7 bases and J by 6 bases, leaving 18 bases between them. In nucleotides, the CDR3 is TGTGCCAGCAACCCACCCACAGGGAGGGCTGAAGCTTTCTTT. It encodes CASNPPTGRAEAFF.